What follows are 20 T cell receptor beta chains derived from one specimen sequenced in a study of T cells in Graves' hyperthyroidism and ophthalmopathy. Regions amplified from RNA transcripts were the TCR beta CDR3 regions. First-round RT-PCR with HTBI primers amplified the TCR CDR3 region. MiXCR, applied by TCRdb to the multiplex PCR reads, yields one record per CDR3 protein. The table includes around 690,000 distinct CDR3 sequences, around 15% detected once. The sample comprised blood. All receptors derive from a man aged 50 to 60 with Graves' hyperthyroidism.

This chain uses TRBV29-1 with TRBJ1-1; possible D gene TRBD1, 5 bases. The V end was cut by 7 bases, the J end by 0 bases, with 15 bases between. Germline loops: CDR1 SQVTM, CDR2 ANQGSEA. CDR3 length equals 14 residues. The CDR3 protein is CSARLTVMNTEAFF. CDR3 DNA: TGCAGCGCCAGACTGACAGTTATGAACACTGAAGCTTTCTTT.

V gene TRBV5-1 combines with J gene TRBJ1-2; TRBD1 might be the D (5 bases). The CDR3 runs to 13 residues. Deletions cut 0 bases from V and 4 bases from J, with 7 bases between. Per germline, CDR1 SGHRS and CDR2 YFSETQ. CDR3 sequence: CASSLGDVYGYTF. The DNA of the CDR3 is TGCGCCAGCAGCTTGGGGGACGTCTATGGCTACACCTTC.

This clonotype was counted between two and nine times. This chain uses TRBV5-4 with TRBJ1-1, with 7 bases fitting TRBD1. Looked up from germline, CDR1 is SGHNT and CDR2 is YYREEE (reference sequence). This CDR3 region has 15 residues. With V trimmed by 3 bases and J by 1 base, 6 bases remained unmatched. The CDR3 bases are TGTGCCAGCAGCTCGACTACAGGGGAGAACACTGAAGCTTTCTTT. Residues: CASSSTTGENTEAFF. The whole variable domain, filled in from reference TRBV5-4 and TRBJ1-1, reads ETGVTQSPTHLIKTRGQQVTLRCSSQSGHNTVSWYQQALGQGPQFIFQYYREEENGRGNFPPRFSGLQFPNYSSELNVNALELDDSALYLCASSSTTGENTEAFFGQGTRLTVV.

In this sample, this clonotype turned up many times. This chain connects TRBV7-2 to TRBJ2-7; the D gene is possibly TRBD2 (5 bases). Trimming removed 1 base at V and 2 bases at J, with 12 bases between. The CDR3 has 15 residues. Germline CDR1 is SGHTA and CDR2 is FQGNSA. The CDR3, as DNA: TGTGCCAGCAGCTTAGTAGGACTCCCCACCTACGAGCAGTACTTC. Amino acid sequence: CASSLVGLPTYEQYF.

Only a few counts were recorded for this clonotype. The rearrangement joins TRBV7-2 to TRBJ2-1; TRBD2 matches 13 bases. CDR1 and CDR2 (germline): SGHTA, FQGNSA. V dropped 6 bases and J dropped 8; count of bases not matched to a gene: 7. The CDR3 is made up of 15 amino acids. In nucleotides, the CDR3 is TGTGCCAGCAGTTGGACTAGCGGGAGCCCTGATGAGCAGTTCTTC. Translation: CASSWTSGSPDEQFF.

This clonotype was seen at least ten times. The V call is TRBV28, the J call TRBJ2-1; 9 bases are a match to TRBD1. Per germline, CDR1 MDHEN and CDR2 SYDVKM. The CDR3 spans 13 residues. After removal of 3 bases from V and 11 bases from J, the junction contained 5 bases not matched to a gene. The CDR3 spells CASSFPGQGQQFF. The DNA for the CDR3 is TGTGCCAGCAGTTTCCCGGGACAGGGACAGCAGTTCTTC.

This clonotype was seen at least ten times. V is TRBV10-3 and J is TRBJ2-1, with D uncertain. Germline CDR1 ENHRY, CDR2 SYGVKD. The CDR3 runs to 13 residues. Trimming stripped 7 bases from V and 6 bases from J, with 13 bases between. The CDR3 here is CAIKYGSFNEQFF. The CDR3 region has the DNA TGTGCCATCAAATACGGCAGCTTCAATGAGCAGTTCTTC.

This clonotype was found many times. The chain carries TRBV6-1 and TRBJ1-1; a weak D match, TRBD1 (5 bases). This CDR3 is built from 14 residues. CDR1 and CDR2 from the germline V gene are MNHNS and SASEGT. The V and J ends lost 5 bases and 4 bases respectively, with 14 bases between them. CDR3 nucleotides: TGTGCCAGCAGTCCGGGGGGGTTCGGCACTGAAGCTTTCTTT. Its protein is CASSPGGFGTEAFF.

Only a few counts were recorded for this clonotype. The chain carries TRBV10-3 and TRBJ1-3, with D tentatively TRBD1 (5 bases). The V gene's germline CDR1 is ENHRY and CDR2 SYGVKD. The V gene lost 6 bases and the J gene lost 5 bases, with 17 bases spanning the gap. This CDR3 spans 15 amino acids. CDR3 nucleotides: TGTGCCATCAGCCCCCACGGGGCCAAAAGAAACACCATATATTTT. Protein: CAISPHGAKRNTIYF.

This clonotype was observed at least ten times. The gene calls are TRBV2 and TRBJ2-3; 8 positions match TRBD1. V shed 6 bases and J 4 bases; nucleotides not matched to a gene: 9. Germline lookup yields CDR1 SNHLY and CDR2 FYNNEI. The CDR3 covers 15 residues. CDR3 coding DNA: TGTGCCAGCAGGCGGACAGGGACGTTGCCAGATACGCAGTATTTT. The encoded protein is CASRRTGTLPDTQYF.

A few counts support this clonotype. The V call is TRBV11-3, the J call TRBJ2-3; 11 bases fit TRBD1. The CDR3 is 16 amino acids. Germline-derived CDR1 and CDR2 are SGHNT and YENEEA. Germline trimming cut 4 bases from V and 5 bases from J; bases unmatched to any gene: 8. In DNA, the CDR3 is TGTGCCAGCAGCTCCGGACAGGGGGCGATGATAGATACGCAGTATTTT. Amino acids: CASSSGQGAMIDTQYF. Drawing the rest from reference TRBV11-3 and TRBJ2-3, the complete variable domain is EAGVVQSPRYKIIEKKQPVAFWCNPISGHNTLYWYLQNLGQGPELLIRYENEEAVDDSQLPKDRFSAERLKGVDSTLKIQPAELGDSAVYLCASSSGQGAMIDTQYFGPGTRLTVL.

A few counts support this clonotype. The chain carries TRBV11-2 and TRBJ2-7, with D possibly being TRBD2 (5 bases). The ends were cut back, 0 bases at V and 0 bases at J, with 12 bases in the middle. The CDR3 runs to 16 residues. Germline-derived CDR1 and CDR2 are SGHAT and FQNNGV. Written as DNA, the CDR3 is TGTGCCAGCAGCTTAGAAGGCTTCACTAGCTCCTACGAGCAGTACTTC. It is translated as CASSLEGFTSSYEQYF.

CDR3 amino acids: CASSPRLGDSGNTIYF. The DNA of the CDR3 is TGTGCCAGCAGCCCTCGACTGGGAGACTCTGGAAACACCATATATTTT. V is TRBV7-8 and J is TRBJ1-3; D gene unclear. V dropped 5 bases and J dropped 0 bases, with 14 bases sitting between them. Germline V gives CDR1 SGHVS, CDR2 FQNEAQ. The CDR3 sequence is 16 residues long.

At least ten counts were recorded for this clonotype. The rearrangement links TRBV28 to TRBJ2-5, with D uncertain. Germline V gives CDR1 MDHEN, CDR2 SYDVKM. V was pared by 5 bases and J by 2 bases, with 24 bases between. The CDR3 sequence is 18 residues long. CDR3 in amino acids: CASSRSFGLGSIQETQYF. CDR3 coding DNA: TGTGCCAGCAGTCGGTCGTTCGGCCTCGGTTCAATACAAGAGACCCAGTACTTC.

This clonotype showed up just a few times. V usage is TRBV2 and J usage is TRBJ1-1; unclear D gene. V lost 7 bases and J 4 bases, leaving 10 bases between the germline ends. From germline, CDR1 is SNHLY and CDR2 FYNNEI. The CDR3 loop spans 12 amino acids. The CDR3 DNA reads TGTGCCAGCACCCAACAGAGCACTGAAGCTTTCTTT. Its translation: CASTQQSTEAFF.

This clonotype was counted many times. The chain joins TRBV7-9 to TRBJ1-1; TRBD1 might be the D (5 bases). V lost 1 base to trimming and J lost 4 bases, with 7 bases between them. Germline assignment: CDR1 SEHNR and CDR2 FQNEAQ (reference sequence). The CDR3 consists of 13 residues. The CDR3 here is CASSLGGATEAFF. In DNA, the CDR3 is TGTGCCAGCAGCTTAGGAGGGGCCACTGAAGCTTTCTTT.

This clonotype was picked up a small number of times. This chain joins TRBV7-3 and TRBJ2-2; weak D call: TRBD2 (6 bases). Germline V gene sequence: CDR1 SGHTA, CDR2 FQGTGA. CDR3 length: 15 amino acids. Trimming took 2 bases from V and 3 from J, leaving 10 bases between them. The CDR3 here is CASSLALADTGELFF. The CDR3 DNA reads TGTGCCAGCAGCTTAGCACTAGCCGACACCGGGGAGCTGTTTTTT.

The CDR3 bases are TGTGCCTGGAGTGAGGGGACCCGAACTTTTAGCAATCAGCCCCAGCATTTT. Amino acids: CAWSEGTRTFSNQPQHF. The chain couples TRBV30 to TRBJ1-5, with a possible D match to TRBD1 (5 bases). CDR1 is GTSNPN, CDR2 SVGIG, per germline (reference sequence). Trimming cost V 1 base and J 0 bases, with 16 bases left between them. The CDR3 length is 17 residues.

This clonotype has at least ten counts. The chain uses TRBV5-8 and TRBJ2-1; 8 bases align to TRBD1. CDR1 SGHTS and CDR2 YDEGEE come from the germline V gene. After removal of 2 bases from V and 6 bases from J, the junction contained 7 bases not matched to a gene. This CDR3 region has 15 residues. CDR3 sequence: CASSLGQGLGNEQFF. In nucleotides, the CDR3 is TGTGCCAGCAGCTTAGGACAGGGCCTTGGCAATGAGCAGTTCTTC.

The chain has TRBV19 and TRBJ1-6; no clear D gene. Germline V gene lookup returns CDR1 LNHDA and CDR2 SQIVND (reference sequence). The CDR3 has 14 residues. V was trimmed by 11 bases and J by 5 bases, leaving 16 bases between them. The CDR3 spells CASRSDSDNSPLHF. The CDR3 nucleotides are TGTGCCTCCCGCTCGGATTCGGATAATTCACCCCTCCACTTT.